A single sample is the source of the 26 T cell receptor beta chains below, sequenced in a study of response to subunit inactivated influenza vaccine. TCRdb re-called the RT-PCR reads through MiXCR, storing one row per CDR3 protein. The table lists hundreds of thousands of distinct CDR3 sequences, approximately 10% of them singletons, with roughly 9.6% in the top ten. These sequences were also reported in another study, on T cells expressing NK-cell markers. That paper adds: UMIs were included in TCR beta cDNA generated by 5'RACE template switching.

The source was PBMCs from blood, collected on the day of vaccination. The source is a man aged 50 to 59 who received an inactivated influenza vaccine.

This clonotype was counted a few times. The chain carries TRBV11-1 and TRBJ2-5, with a weak D call TRBD1 (6 bases). V lost 5 bases to trimming and J lost 3 bases, with 13 bases between them. Germline values: CDR1 SGHAT, CDR2 FQDESV (reference sequence). CDR3 length: 14 amino acids. CDR3 nucleotides: TGTGCCAGCAGCCCACAGGGCTCTAAAGAGACCCAGTACTTC. This encodes CASSPQGSKETQYF.

The chain combines TRBV7-2 with TRBJ2-7; possibly TRBD1 for D (5 bases). Germline V gene sequence: CDR1 SGHTA, CDR2 FQGNSA. This CDR3 has 14 amino acids. V dropped 1 base and J dropped 2 bases, with 9 bases sitting between them. The CDR3 reads CASSLVPGPYEQYF. Here the CDR3 DNA reads TGTGCCAGCAGCTTAGTACCAGGGCCCTACGAGCAGTACTTC.

This clonotype has only a few counts. The chain couples TRBV20-1 to TRBJ2-1; TRBD2 aligns across 8 bases. Trimming at V came to 0 bases and at J to 1 base, leaving 11 bases not matched to a gene. Germline CDR1 and CDR2: DFQATT and SNEGSKA (reference sequence). The CDR3 spans 18 residues. The CDR3 coding sequence is TGCAGTGCTAGAGATCGGGCGACTAGCGACAGGTCCTACAATGAGCAGTTCTTC. Translating it yields CSARDRATSDRSYNEQFF.

This clonotype was detected only a few times. The chain recombines TRBV27 with TRBJ2-5; 7 bases fit TRBD1. The J segment lost 1 base and the V segment lost 5 bases, leaving 7 bases of the junction unmatched. The CDR3 has 15 amino acids. Germline-derived CDR1 and CDR2 are MNHEY and SMNVEV (reference sequence). In DNA, the CDR3 is TGTGCCAGCAGTCAACGGACAGGACCCCAAGAGACCCAGTACTTC. This encodes CASSQRTGPQETQYF.

This clonotype came up a few times. V is TRBV27 and J is TRBJ2-3; maybe TRBD2 (6 bases). CDR1 is MNHEY, CDR2 SMNVEV, per germline (reference sequence). CDR3 size: 16 residues. V lost 6 bases to trimming and J lost 1 base, with 17 bases between them. Here the CDR3 DNA reads TGTGCCAGCAGGCCGGGACTCCTCCCAGGCACAGATACGCAGTATTTT. It encodes CASRPGLLPGTDTQYF.

This clonotype was seen ten or more times. The genes are TRBV7-2 and TRBJ2-1; the D is unclear. The CDR3 is 12 residues long. Trimming stripped 5 bases from V and 10 bases from J, with 12 bases between. In germline, CDR1 is SGHTA, CDR2 FQGNSA. In nucleotides, the CDR3 is TGTGCCAGCAGCCTTACGGTCGGGGAGCAGTTCTTC. Encoded protein: CASSLTVGEQFF.

The chain recombines TRBV4-2 with TRBJ2-3, with D perhaps matching TRBD2 (6 bases). This CDR3 has 16 amino acids. V was clipped by 0 bases and J by 2 bases, with 12 bases between them. From germline, CDR1 is LGHNA and CDR2 YNFKEQ. The CDR3 region is CASSQDPGLLTDTQYF. The CDR3 bases are TGTGCCAGCAGCCAAGATCCGGGACTTCTCACAGATACGCAGTATTTT.

V and J are TRBV10-3 and TRBJ1-1, with D maybe TRBD1 (5 bases). The CDR3 consists of 16 residues. The germline gives CDR1 ENHRY, CDR2 SYGVKD. V dropped 2 bases and J dropped 1 base, with 14 bases sitting between them. Here the CDR3 reads CAISEPRARANTEAFF. CDR3 nucleotide sequence: TGTGCCATCAGTGAGCCGCGGGCCAGGGCGAACACTGAAGCTTTCTTT.

Only a few counts were recorded for this clonotype. The genes are TRBV20-1 and TRBJ1-5; D not certain. Germline CDR1 and CDR2: DFQATT and SNEGSKA (reference sequence). Trimming took 4 bases from V and 3 from J, leaving 13 bases between them. The CDR3 consists of 14 residues. The CDR3 sequence is CSATRTAPNQPQHF. CDR3 nucleotide sequence: TGCAGTGCTACGCGGACGGCCCCCAATCAGCCCCAGCATTTT.

The rearrangement uses TRBV10-3 and TRBJ2-7, with 9 positions matching TRBD1. Germline V gene sequence: CDR1 ENHRY, CDR2 SYGVKD. The CDR3 runs to 16 residues. J gave up 6 bases and V 0 bases, and 9 bases lay outside the gene matches. The CDR3 nucleotides are TGTGCCATCAGTGAGTCGGGAGACAGGGGGTTGGGCGAGCAGTACTTC. Its translation is CAISESGDRGLGEQYF.

The chain carries TRBV15 and TRBJ2-3; D ambiguous. The CDR3 runs to 15 residues. The germline V gene has CDR1 LNHNV and CDR2 YYDKDF (reference sequence). The V end was cut by 0 bases, the J end by 2 bases, with 9 bases between. The CDR3 protein is CATSRDLSLTDTQYF. CDR3 coding DNA: TGTGCCACCAGCAGAGATCTGTCTCTCACAGATACGCAGTATTTT.

This clonotype showed up many times. The chain carries TRBV9 and TRBJ2-1; perhaps TRBD2 as D (6 bases). Trimming took 0 bases from V and 4 from J, leaving 8 bases between them. CDR3 length equals 14 residues. Germline V CDR1 and CDR2: SGDLS, YYNGEE. CDR3 sequence (DNA): TGTGCCAGCAGCGTAGGTCGGGAGTACAATGAGCAGTTCTTC. Its translation: CASSVGREYNEQFF. Full variable domain (outside the CDR3, taken from reference TRBV9 and TRBJ2-1): DSGVTQTPKHLITATGQRVTLRCSPRSGDLSVYWYQQSLDQGLQFLIQYYNGEERAKGNILERFSAQQFPDLHSELNLSSLELGDSALYFCASSVGREYNEQFFGPGTRLTVL.

The chain links TRBV25-1 to TRBJ1-2; TRBD1 aligns across 9 bases. The CDR3 sequence is 15 residues long. After removal of 4 bases from V and 4 bases from J, the junction contained 7 bases not matched to a gene. Per germline, CDR1 MGHDK and CDR2 SYGVNS. CDR3 nucleotide sequence: TGTGCCAGCAGTGCATCACAGGGGGCGGTCTATGGCTACACCTTC. Translation gives CASSASQGAVYGYTF.

There are a few counts of this clonotype. The chain employs TRBV4-3 and TRBJ2-6; D is undetermined. CDR3 length: 14 residues. V was shortened by 2 bases and J by 2 bases, with 4 bases between the two germline ends. CDR1 LGHNA and CDR2 YSLEER come from the germline V gene. The CDR3 is CASSQSPGANVLTF. The CDR3 region has the DNA TGCGCCAGCAGCCAAAGCCCTGGGGCCAACGTCCTGACTTTC.

This clonotype was picked up many times. The chain joins TRBV5-1 to TRBJ1-2; no clear D gene. The germline V gene has CDR1 SGHRS and CDR2 YFSETQ. V was shortened by 4 bases and J by 5 bases, with 9 bases between the two germline ends. This CDR3 is built from 12 residues. Here the CDR3 reads CASSLDGYGYTF. Here the CDR3 DNA reads TGCGCCAGCAGCCTAGATGGGTATGGCTACACCTTC.

This clonotype appeared a few times. This chain uses TRBV7-9 with TRBJ2-7; TRBD2 aligns across 8 bases. CDR1 SEHNR and CDR2 FQNEAQ come from the germline V gene (reference sequence). The CDR3 contains 15 residues. Unmatched junction bases numbered 10, after V lost 4 bases and J lost 5 bases. For the CDR3, the DNA is TGTGCCAGCAGCTCCCAGCCGGCGGGGGGCGACGAGCAGTACTTC. It specifies CASSSQPAGGDEQYF.

This clonotype was observed a few times. The chain carries TRBV10-2 and TRBJ1-1; D may be TRBD1 (5 bases). Looked up from germline, CDR1 is WSHSY and CDR2 is SAAADI. Deletions cut 10 bases from V and 5 bases from J, with 8 bases between. The CDR3 totals 10 residues. CDR3 nucleotides: TGCGCCACCAGACAGACTGAAGCTTTCTTT. It yields the protein CATRQTEAFF.

This clonotype was counted between two and nine times. The chain is built from TRBV29-1 and TRBJ2-5; 10 nucleotides line up with TRBD1. The CDR3 runs 13 residues. The germline CDR1 and CDR2 sequences are SQVTM and ANQGSEA. The V gene end was trimmed by 5 bases and the J gene end by 4 bases; junction bases not matched to a gene: 4. Written as DNA, the CDR3 is TGCAGCGTTTCGCGGACAGGGGGAGAGACCCAGTACTTC. Translating it yields CSVSRTGGETQYF.

This clonotype was seen a few times. This chain joins TRBV4-1 and TRBJ2-4, with a tentative D call TRBD1 (6 bases). Germline V gene lookup returns CDR1 MGHRA and CDR2 YSYEKL. This CDR3 is built from 15 residues. V lost 0 bases and J 7 bases, leaving 13 bases between the germline ends. CDR3 region: CASSQEGGPGNIQYF. In DNA form, the CDR3 reads TGCGCCAGCAGCCAAGAAGGGGGTCCGGGGAACATTCAGTACTTC.

The V and J genes are TRBV5-1 and TRBJ2-2, with D possibly TRBD1 on 6 matching bases. V was clipped by 2 bases and J by 3 bases, with 8 bases between them. Germline V gene data show CDR1 as SGHRS and CDR2 as YFSETQ. CDR3 length equals 14 residues. The CDR3 spells CASSFSGDTGELFF. The CDR3 nucleotides read TGCGCCAGCAGCTTTTCAGGGGACACCGGGGAGCTGTTTTTT.

To note about this clonotype: Being one base from a much bigger clone, this may be a read error. This sequence joins TRBV3-1 and TRBJ2-4; 14 bases match TRBD2. The CDR3 contains 18 residues. Per germline, CDR1 LGHDT and CDR2 YNNKEL (reference sequence). As DNA, the CDR3 is TGTGTCAGCAGCCAAATACTTCCCGGGACTAGCGGGAGAAACATTCAGTACTTC. Protein sequence: CVSSQILPGTSGRNIQYF.

The table lists this clonotype with many counts. The chain employs TRBV14 and TRBJ2-1, with 10 bases identical to TRBD2. Germline-derived CDR1 and CDR2 are SGHDN and FVKESK. The junction had 11 bases not matched to a gene; V was cut back by 6 bases and J by 6 bases. This CDR3 has 16 amino acids. This CDR3 is CASRSALAGAPNEQFF. CDR3 bases: TGTGCCAGCAGATCAGCCCTAGCGGGAGCCCCCAATGAGCAGTTCTTC.

V gene TRBV4-3 combines with J gene TRBJ2-3; 9 bases are a match to TRBD2. The CDR3 is made up of 16 amino acids. With V trimmed by 0 bases and J by 6 bases, 7 bases remained unmatched. Germline loops: CDR1 LGHNA, CDR2 YSLEER. The CDR3 sequence is CASSQDAGGRSDTQYF. CDR3 DNA: TGCGCCAGCAGCCAAGATGCGGGAGGGCGTTCCGATACGCAGTATTTT.

The V and J genes are TRBV4-3 and TRBJ2-2, with D possibly TRBD2 on 6 matching bases. The CDR3 sequence is 14 residues long. Germline lookup yields CDR1 LGHNA and CDR2 YSLEER. Trimming pared 3 bases from V and 7 bases from J, leaving 12 bases between. CDR3 bases: TGCGCCAGCAGCCACCGGGAGAGGCACGGGGAGCTGTTTTTT. Residues: CASSHRERHGELFF.

This clonotype was counted a few times. The V call is TRBV20-1, the J call TRBJ2-1; 9 bases agree with TRBD1. Germline V lookup: CDR1 DFQATT, CDR2 SNEGSKA (reference sequence). The CDR3 runs to 17 residues. J was trimmed by 3 bases and V by 3 bases; bases with no gene match: 12. In DNA, the CDR3 is TGCAGTGCTAGCTTTAGGGGACAGGGAGAGGTCTACAATGAGCAGTTCTTC. Protein product: CSASFRGQGEVYNEQFF.

The sample holds a few counts of this clonotype. V and J are TRBV5-1 and TRBJ2-1; 11 bases are shared with TRBD2. The V and J ends lost 4 bases and 9 bases, in that order; junction bases with no gene match: 6. Germline V gene sequence: CDR1 SGHRS, CDR2 YFSETQ. This CDR3 has 14 amino acids. CDR3 sequence reads: CASSLQGLAAEQFF. The CDR3 DNA follows: TGCGCCAGCAGCCTCCAGGGACTAGCGGCTGAGCAGTTCTTC.